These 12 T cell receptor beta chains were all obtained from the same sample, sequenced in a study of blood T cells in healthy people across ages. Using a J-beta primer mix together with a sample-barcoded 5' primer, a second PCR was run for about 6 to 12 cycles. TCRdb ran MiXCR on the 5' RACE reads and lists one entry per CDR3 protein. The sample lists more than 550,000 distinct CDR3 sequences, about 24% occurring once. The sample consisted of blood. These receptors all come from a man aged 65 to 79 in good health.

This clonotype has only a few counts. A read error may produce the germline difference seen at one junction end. The CDR3 region is CAGSWGLGLANYGYTF. The DNA of the CDR3 is TGTGCCGGCAGTTGGGGACTGGGGTTAGCTAACTATGGCTACACCTTC. The chain links TRBV28 to TRBJ1-2, with a weak D call TRBD1 (5 bases). Per germline, CDR1 MDHEN and CDR2 SYDVKM. This CDR3 is built from 16 residues.

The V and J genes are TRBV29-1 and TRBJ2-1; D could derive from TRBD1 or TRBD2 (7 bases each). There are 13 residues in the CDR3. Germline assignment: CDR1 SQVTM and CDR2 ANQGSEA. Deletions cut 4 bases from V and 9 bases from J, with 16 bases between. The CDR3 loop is CSVARGGSREQFF. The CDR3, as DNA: TGCAGCGTTGCCAGGGGGGGATCCCGTGAGCAGTTCTTC.

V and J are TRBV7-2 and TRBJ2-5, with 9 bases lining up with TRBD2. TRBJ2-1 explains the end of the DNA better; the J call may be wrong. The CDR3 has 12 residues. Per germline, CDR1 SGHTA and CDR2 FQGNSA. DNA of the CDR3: TGTGCCAGCAGCTTAGTAGCGGGGGCCCAGTTCTTC. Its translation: CASSLVAGAQFF.

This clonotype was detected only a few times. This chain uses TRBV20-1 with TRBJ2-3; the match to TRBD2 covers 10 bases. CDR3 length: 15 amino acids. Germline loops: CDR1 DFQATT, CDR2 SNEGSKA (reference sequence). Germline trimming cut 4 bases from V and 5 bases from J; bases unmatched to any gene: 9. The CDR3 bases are TGCAGTGCTACCTATCTAGCGGGGGTTGTAGATACGCAGTATTTT. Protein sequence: CSATYLAGVVDTQYF.

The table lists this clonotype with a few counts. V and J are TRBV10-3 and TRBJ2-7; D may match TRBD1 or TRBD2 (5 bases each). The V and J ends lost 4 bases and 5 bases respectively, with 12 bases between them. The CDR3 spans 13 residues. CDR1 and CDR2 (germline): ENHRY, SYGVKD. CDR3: CAISGSQGDEQYF. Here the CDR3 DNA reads TGTGCCATCAGTGGGTCGCAGGGAGACGAGCAGTACTTC.

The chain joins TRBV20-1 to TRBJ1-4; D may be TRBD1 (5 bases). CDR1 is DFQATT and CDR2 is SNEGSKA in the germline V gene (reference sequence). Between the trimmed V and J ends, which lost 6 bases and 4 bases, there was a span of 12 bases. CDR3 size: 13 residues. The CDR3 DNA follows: TGCAGTGCCTCCGACAGTGTTAATGAAAAACTGTTTTTT. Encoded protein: CSASDSVNEKLFF.

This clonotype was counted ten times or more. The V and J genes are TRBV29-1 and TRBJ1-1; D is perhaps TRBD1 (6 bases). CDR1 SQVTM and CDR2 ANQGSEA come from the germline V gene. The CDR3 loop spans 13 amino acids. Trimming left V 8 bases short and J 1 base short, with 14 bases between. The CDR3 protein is CSFTLTGNTEAFF. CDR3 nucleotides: TGCAGCTTCACCTTGACAGGGAACACTGAAGCTTTCTTT.

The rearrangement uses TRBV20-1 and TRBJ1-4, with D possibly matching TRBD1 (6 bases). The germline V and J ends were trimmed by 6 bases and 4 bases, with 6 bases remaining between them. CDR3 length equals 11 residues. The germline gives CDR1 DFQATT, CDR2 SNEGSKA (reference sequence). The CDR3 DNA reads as TGCAGTGCCAGGGGTAATGAAAAACTGTTTTTT. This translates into CSARGNEKLFF.

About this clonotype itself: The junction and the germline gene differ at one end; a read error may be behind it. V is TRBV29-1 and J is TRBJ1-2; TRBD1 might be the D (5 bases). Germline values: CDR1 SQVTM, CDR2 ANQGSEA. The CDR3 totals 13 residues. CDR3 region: CSVEFRGDYGCTF. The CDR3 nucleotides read TGCAGCGTTGAATTTCGGGGGGACTATGGCTGCACCTTC. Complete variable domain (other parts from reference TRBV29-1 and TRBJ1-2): SAVISQKPSRDICQRGTSLTIQCQVDSQVTMMFWYRQQPGQSLTLIATANQGSEATYESGFVIDKFPISRPNLTFSTLTVSNMSPEDSSIYLCSVEFRGDYGCTFGSGTRLTVV.

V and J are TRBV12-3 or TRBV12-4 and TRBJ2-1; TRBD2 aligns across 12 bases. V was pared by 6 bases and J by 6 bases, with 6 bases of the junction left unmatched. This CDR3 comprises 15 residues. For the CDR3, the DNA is TGTGCCAGCAGAGGACTAGCGGGAACTTGCAATGAGCAGTTCTTC. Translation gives CASRGLAGTCNEQFF.

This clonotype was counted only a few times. The CDR3 DNA is TGTGCCTGGAGTGTCCCTCTTCGGGCCACTGAAGCTTTCTTT. Protein product: CAWSVPLRATEAFF. The rearrangement joins TRBV30 to TRBJ1-1; D gene ambiguous. Trimming shortened V by 0 bases and J by 4 bases, and 12 bases separated the two germline ends. The germline CDR1 and CDR2 sequences are GTSNPN and SVGIG (reference sequence). This CDR3 is built from 14 residues.

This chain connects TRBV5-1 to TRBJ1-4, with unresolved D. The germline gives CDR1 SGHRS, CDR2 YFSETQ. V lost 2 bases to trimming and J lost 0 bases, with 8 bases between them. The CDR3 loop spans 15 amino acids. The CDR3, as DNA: TGCGCCAGCAGCTTCTCCGATGCAACTAATGAAAAACTGTTTTTT. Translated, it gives CASSFSDATNEKLFF. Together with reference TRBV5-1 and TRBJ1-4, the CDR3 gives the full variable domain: KAGVTQTPRYLIKTRGQQVTLSCSPISGHRSVSWYQQTPGQGLQFLFEYFSETQRNKGNFPGRFSGRQFSNSRSEMNVSTLELGDSALYLCASSFSDATNEKLFFGSGTQLSVL.